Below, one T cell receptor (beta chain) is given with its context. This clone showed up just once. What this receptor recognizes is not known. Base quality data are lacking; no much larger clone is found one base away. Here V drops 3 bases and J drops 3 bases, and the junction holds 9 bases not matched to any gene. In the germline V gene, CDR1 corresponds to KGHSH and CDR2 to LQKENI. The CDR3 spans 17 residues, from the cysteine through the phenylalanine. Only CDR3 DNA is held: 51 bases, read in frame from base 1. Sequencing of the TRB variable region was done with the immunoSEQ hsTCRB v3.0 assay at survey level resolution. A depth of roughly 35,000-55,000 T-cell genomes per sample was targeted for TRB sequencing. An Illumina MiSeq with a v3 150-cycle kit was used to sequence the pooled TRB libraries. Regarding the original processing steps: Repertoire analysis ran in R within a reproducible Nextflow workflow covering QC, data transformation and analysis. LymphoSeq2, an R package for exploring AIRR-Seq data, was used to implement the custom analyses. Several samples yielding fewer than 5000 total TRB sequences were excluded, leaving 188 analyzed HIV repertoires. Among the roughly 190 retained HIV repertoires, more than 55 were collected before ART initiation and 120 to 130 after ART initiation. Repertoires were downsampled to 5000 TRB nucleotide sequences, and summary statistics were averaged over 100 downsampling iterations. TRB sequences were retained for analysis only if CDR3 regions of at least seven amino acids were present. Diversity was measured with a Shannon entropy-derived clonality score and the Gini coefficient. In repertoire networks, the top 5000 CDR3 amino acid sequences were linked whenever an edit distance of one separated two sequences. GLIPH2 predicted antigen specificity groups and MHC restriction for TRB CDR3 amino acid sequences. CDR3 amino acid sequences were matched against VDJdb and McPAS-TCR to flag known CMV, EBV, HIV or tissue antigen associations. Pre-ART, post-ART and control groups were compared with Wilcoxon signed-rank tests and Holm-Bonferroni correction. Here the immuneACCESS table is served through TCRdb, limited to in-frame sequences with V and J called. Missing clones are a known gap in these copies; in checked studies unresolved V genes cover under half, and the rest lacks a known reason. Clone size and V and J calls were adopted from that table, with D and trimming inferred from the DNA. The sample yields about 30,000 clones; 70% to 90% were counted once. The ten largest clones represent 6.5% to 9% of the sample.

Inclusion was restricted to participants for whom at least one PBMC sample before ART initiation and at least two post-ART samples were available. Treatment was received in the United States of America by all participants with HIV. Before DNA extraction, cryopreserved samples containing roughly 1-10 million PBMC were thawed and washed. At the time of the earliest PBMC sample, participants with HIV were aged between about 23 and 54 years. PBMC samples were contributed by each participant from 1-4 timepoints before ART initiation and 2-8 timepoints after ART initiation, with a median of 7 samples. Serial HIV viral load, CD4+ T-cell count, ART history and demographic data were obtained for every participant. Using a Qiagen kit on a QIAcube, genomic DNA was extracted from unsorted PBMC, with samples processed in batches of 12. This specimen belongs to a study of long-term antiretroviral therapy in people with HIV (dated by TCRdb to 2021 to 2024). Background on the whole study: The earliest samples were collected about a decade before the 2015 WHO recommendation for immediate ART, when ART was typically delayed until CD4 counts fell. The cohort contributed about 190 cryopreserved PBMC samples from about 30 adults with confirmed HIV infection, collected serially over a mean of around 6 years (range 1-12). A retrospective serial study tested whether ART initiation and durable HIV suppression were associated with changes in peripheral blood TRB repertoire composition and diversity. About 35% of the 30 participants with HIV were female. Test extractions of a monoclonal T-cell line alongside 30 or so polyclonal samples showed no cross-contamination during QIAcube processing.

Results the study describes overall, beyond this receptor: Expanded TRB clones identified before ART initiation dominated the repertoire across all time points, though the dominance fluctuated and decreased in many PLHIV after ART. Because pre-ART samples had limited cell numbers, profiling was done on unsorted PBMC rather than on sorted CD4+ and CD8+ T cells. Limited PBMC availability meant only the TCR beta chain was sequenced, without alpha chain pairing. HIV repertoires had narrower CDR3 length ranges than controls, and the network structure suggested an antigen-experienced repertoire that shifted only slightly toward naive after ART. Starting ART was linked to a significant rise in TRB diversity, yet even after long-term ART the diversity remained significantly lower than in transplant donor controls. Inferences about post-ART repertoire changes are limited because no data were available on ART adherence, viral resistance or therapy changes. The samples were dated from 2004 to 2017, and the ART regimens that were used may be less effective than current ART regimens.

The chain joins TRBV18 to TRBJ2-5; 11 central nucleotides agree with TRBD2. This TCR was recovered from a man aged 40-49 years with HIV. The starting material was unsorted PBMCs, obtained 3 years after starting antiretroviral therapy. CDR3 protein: CASSPSPGLAVEETQYF. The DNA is TGTGCCAGCTCACCCTCACCGGGACTAGCGGTTGAAGAGACCCAGTACTTC.